Below, 25 T cell receptor beta chains from the same sample are listed, as sequenced in a study of regulatory T cells in long-lasting Graves disease. Sample time point: persistent/refractory GD, antithyroid drugs over 5 years with positive TRAb. The TCR library was made from RNA that had been extracted from PBMCs in TRIzol. Through Arm-PCR of CDR3 regions and iRepertoire HTBI primers, TCR beta libraries were built. TCRdb re-called the multiplex PCR reads through MiXCR, storing one row per CDR3 protein. The sample has 450,000 or so distinct CDR3 sequences, less than 25% seen once. Sequencing used peripheral blood mononuclear cells (PBMCs), obtained when the disease was refractory, from a patient treated with antithyroid drugs. The receptors were gathered from a female donor with Graves disease.

This clonotype was recorded at least ten times. This rearrangement joins TRBV6-1 to TRBJ1-2, with 8 bases aligning to TRBD1. In germline, CDR1 is MNHNS, CDR2 SASEGT. The length of the CDR3 is 14 residues. J was trimmed by 5 bases and V by 6 bases; bases with no gene match: 8. CDR3 coding DNA: TGTGCCAGCAGCGCAGGGGGCGGACGATATGGCTACACCTTC. Protein sequence: CASSAGGGRYGYTF.

This chain joins TRBV6-2 or TRBV6-3 and TRBJ2-5; no reliable D call. This CDR3 region has 14 residues. Looked up from germline, CDR1 is MNHEY and CDR2 is SVGEGT. Deletions cut 4 bases from V and 2 bases from J, with 11 bases between. The CDR3 region is CASSLGSRQETQYF. Here the CDR3 DNA reads TGTGCCAGCAGTTTAGGCAGTAGACAAGAGACCCAGTACTTC.

This clonotype was found a few times. This chain links TRBV7-9 with TRBJ1-6; D ambiguous. The V gene lost 1 base and the J gene lost 13 bases, with 17 bases spanning the gap. Germline V gene sequence: CDR1 SEHNR, CDR2 FQNEAQ (reference sequence). The CDR3 covers 15 residues. The CDR3 sequence is CASSLGVDSTAPLHF. The CDR3 DNA sequence: TGTGCCAGCAGCTTAGGCGTGGACTCTACGGCTCCCCTCCACTTT.

There are a few counts of this clonotype. This chain uses TRBV9 with TRBJ2-4; D might be TRBD1 (5 bases). The CDR3 totals 12 residues. The germline CDR1 and CDR2 sequences are SGDLS and YYNGEE. V shed 4 bases and J shed 10 bases, with 12 bases lying between them. CDR3 in amino acids: CASSSESGIQYF. CDR3 nucleotide sequence: TGTGCCAGCAGCTCCGAGTCAGGGATTCAGTACTTC.

The chain links TRBV6-1 to TRBJ1-5; the D gene is possibly TRBD1 (6 bases). Trimming took 11 bases from V and 4 from J, leaving 9 bases between them. CDR3 size: 11 residues. Per germline, CDR1 MNHNS and CDR2 SASEGT. The CDR3 DNA is TGTGCCGTCCAGGGGAATCAGCCCCAGCATTTT. This sequence encodes CAVQGNQPQHF.

V gene TRBV29-1 combines with J gene TRBJ1-5, with TRBD1 as a possible D gene (5 bases). Germline CDR1 and CDR2: SQVTM and ANQGSEA. With 6 bases removed from V and 5 bases from J, the gap between germline ends came to 20 bases. The CDR3 is made up of 15 amino acids. The CDR3 DNA sequence: TGCAGCGTCGCCGTTACGGCAGGGACGGATCAGCCCCAGCATTTT. This encodes CSVAVTAGTDQPQHF.

This clonotype appeared many times. The chain links TRBV6-5 to TRBJ2-7; perhaps TRBD1 as D (5 bases). The CDR3 spans 13 residues. CDR1 is MNHEY, CDR2 SVGAGI, per germline. Deletions cut 0 bases from V and 4 bases from J, with 7 bases between. The CDR3 DNA reads TGTGCCAGCAGTTACTCGAGACAGTACGAGCAGTACTTC. It specifies CASSYSRQYEQYF.

As concerns this clonotype: A much larger clone is a single base away; this may be a read error. This chain links TRBV28 with TRBJ1-1; D is perhaps TRBD1 (5 bases). This CDR3 region has 12 residues. With 7 bases removed from V and 10 bases from J, the gap between germline ends came to 16 bases. CDR1 and CDR2 from the germline V gene are MDHEN and SYDVKM. CDR3 residues: CASTPLFGGAFF. The CDR3 DNA sequence: TGTGCCAGCACCCCTTTGTTCGGGGGAGCTTTCTTT. Supplemented by reference TRBV28 and TRBJ1-1, the full variable domain reads DVKVTQSSRYLVKRTGEKVFLECVQDMDHENMFWYRQDPGLGLRLIYFSYDVKMKEKGDIPEGYSVSREKKERFSLILESASTNQTSMYLCASTPLFGGAFFGQGTRLTVV.

This clonotype was seen a handful of times. The rearrangement joins TRBV28 to TRBJ2-5, with TRBD1 matching over 8 bases. Germline CDR1 and CDR2: MDHEN and SYDVKM. CDR3 length: 16 amino acids. Trimming took 4 bases from V and 5 from J; bases not matched to a gene: 12. The CDR3 region has the DNA TGTGCCAGCAGTTCCCGCGGCCCGACAGGGGAGGAGACCCAGTACTTC. This encodes CASSSRGPTGEETQYF.

This clonotype was observed many times. The chain combines TRBV5-1 with TRBJ2-2; D possibly corresponds to TRBD2 (6 bases). Trimming shortened V by 0 bases and J by 6 bases, and 9 bases separated the two germline ends. Per the germline V gene, CDR1 is SGHRS and CDR2 is YFSETQ. The CDR3 runs 14 residues. DNA for the CDR3: TGCGCCAGCAGCTTGGCCGGGAGTTCCGGGGAGCTGTTTTTT. Translation gives CASSLAGSSGELFF.

This clonotype was found a few times. The rearrangement uses TRBV7-6 and TRBJ1-3; D possibly corresponds to TRBD1 (5 bases). The CDR3 is made up of 14 amino acids. Trimming removed 3 bases from V and 2 bases from J, with 8 bases in between. Germline CDR1 is SGHVS and CDR2 is FNYEAQ. The CDR3 nucleotides are TGTGCCAGCAGCTTTGGGGGAACTGGAAACACCATATATTTT. This sequence encodes CASSFGGTGNTIYF.

This clonotype was observed many times. The chain uses TRBV30 and TRBJ2-7, with a tentative D call TRBD2 (6 bases). The CDR3 has 14 residues. Between the trimmed V and J ends, which lost 0 bases and 2 bases, there was a span of 11 bases. CDR1 is GTSNPN and CDR2 is SVGIG in the germline V gene (reference sequence). The CDR3 nucleotides read TGTGCCTGGAGTGTGACTAGGAAAACCTACGAGCAGTACTTC. Its protein product is CAWSVTRKTYEQYF.

Ten or more counts support this clonotype. V is TRBV28 and J is TRBJ1-1; 8 bases agree with TRBD1. The trim removed 6 bases at V and 1 base at J, leaving 1 base unmatched. Germline V lookup: CDR1 MDHEN, CDR2 SYDVKM. The CDR3 has 13 residues. This CDR3 reads CASRDRGNTEAFF. The DNA for the CDR3 is TGTGCCAGCAGAGACAGGGGGAACACTGAAGCTTTCTTT.

This chain connects TRBV6-2 or TRBV6-3 to TRBJ2-7, with D maybe TRBD2 (5 bases). Germline V gene sequence: CDR1 MNHEY, CDR2 SVGEGT. V lost 5 bases and J 3 bases, leaving 14 bases between the germline ends. The CDR3 length is 14 residues. For the CDR3, the DNA is TGTGCCAGCAGTCCGTCACTAGACGGCTACGAGCAGTACTTC. This gives the protein CASSPSLDGYEQYF.

This clonotype has at least ten counts. The chain recombines TRBV20-1 with TRBJ2-5; 7 positions agree with TRBD2. The CDR3 runs to 15 residues. The germline V gene has CDR1 DFQATT and CDR2 SNEGSKA (reference sequence). V was pared by 5 bases and J by 5 bases, with 14 bases of the junction left unmatched. The CDR3 protein is CSASGGGDPLETQYF. The CDR3 coding sequence is TGCAGTGCTTCGGGTGGGGGGGATCCCTTGGAGACCCAGTACTTC.

This clonotype was counted a few times. The V call is TRBV30, the J call TRBJ2-7; D is unresolved. The germline CDR1 and CDR2 sequences are GTSNPN and SVGIG (reference sequence). Trimming pared 4 bases from V and 2 bases from J, leaving 9 bases between. This CDR3 contains 12 residues. In DNA form, the CDR3 reads TGTGCCTGGACCAAAGGAGCCTACGAGCAGTACTTC. Amino acids: CAWTKGAYEQYF.

This sequence joins TRBV6-1 and TRBJ2-7, with D unresolved. Germline assignment: CDR1 MNHNS and CDR2 SASEGT. The CDR3 runs 14 residues. V lost 10 bases and J 3 bases, leaving 19 bases between the germline ends. The CDR3 region is CATARDFMIYEQYF. In DNA form, the CDR3 reads TGTGCCACCGCGAGAGACTTCATGATCTACGAGCAGTACTTC.

The CDR3 is CASSSRGRAYEQYF. CDR3 DNA: TGCGCCAGCAGCTCCCGGGGCAGGGCCTACGAGCAGTACTTC. This rearrangement joins TRBV5-1 to TRBJ2-7; D assignment may be TRBD1 or TRBD2 (5 bases each). CDR1 and CDR2 (germline): SGHRS, YFSETQ. This CDR3 is built from 14 residues. The ends were cut back, 3 bases at V and 2 bases at J, with 12 bases in the middle. Full variable domain (missing parts from reference TRBV5-1 and TRBJ2-7): KAGVTQTPRYLIKTRGQQVTLSCSPISGHRSVSWYQQTPGQGLQFLFEYFSETQRNKGNFPGRFSGRQFSNSRSEMNVSTLELGDSALYLCASSSRGRAYEQYFGPGTRLTVT.

The chain carries TRBV30 and TRBJ2-7; D tentatively fits TRBD1 or TRBD2 (5 bases each). The V and J ends lost 3 bases and 3 bases respectively, with 15 bases between them. Germline V gene sequence: CDR1 GTSNPN, CDR2 SVGIG (reference sequence). CDR3 length equals 14 residues. The CDR3 sequence is CAWRGASSGYEQYF. CDR3 nucleotides: TGTGCCTGGAGAGGGGCTAGCTCGGGCTACGAGCAGTACTTC.

This sequence joins TRBV30 and TRBJ1-5; D is unresolved. V was cut by 1 base and J by 0 bases, with 4 bases left in between. The CDR3 loop spans 13 amino acids. The germline gives CDR1 GTSNPN, CDR2 SVGIG (reference sequence). In DNA, the CDR3 is TGTGCCTGGAGTGAATATAGCAATCAGCCCCAGCATTTT. Translating gives CAWSEYSNQPQHF.

This clonotype was seen at least ten times. This rearrangement joins TRBV28 to TRBJ2-7; no firm D call. The germline V gene has CDR1 MDHEN and CDR2 SYDVKM. The CDR3 extends over 15 amino acids. The V gene lost 1 base and the J gene lost 1 base, with 11 bases spanning the gap. The CDR3 loop reads CASSLSGKLSYEQYF. The CDR3 DNA is TGTGCCAGCAGTTTATCCGGCAAGCTATCCTACGAGCAGTACTTC.

This chain uses TRBV28 with TRBJ2-7; D may correspond to TRBD1 or TRBD2 (5 bases each). V lost 6 bases and J lost 0, with 18 bases in between. The length of the CDR3 is 16 residues. CDR1 and CDR2 from the germline V gene are MDHEN and SYDVKM. The CDR3 nucleotides are TGTGCCAGCAGCTTAGTTTTACTGGGGGACTCCTACGAGCAGTACTTC. Its protein product is CASSLVLLGDSYEQYF.

V gene TRBV28 combines with J gene TRBJ2-2; 11 bases line up with TRBD2. Germline V gives CDR1 MDHEN, CDR2 SYDVKM. The CDR3 has 16 amino acids. The ends lost 6 bases at V and 6 bases at J; junction bases unmatched: 9. The CDR3 region is CASREPGLAAAGELFF. CDR3 nucleotides: TGTGCCAGCAGGGAACCGGGACTAGCGGCCGCCGGGGAGCTGTTTTTT.

This clonotype has a handful of counts. V is TRBV6-2 or TRBV6-3 and J is TRBJ2-6, with D possibly TRBD2 on 6 matching bases. The length of the CDR3 is 17 residues. V was cut by 3 bases and J by 0 bases, with 12 bases left in between. CDR1 is MNHEY and CDR2 is SVGEGT in the germline V gene. The CDR3 region is CASSYFGGDSGANVLTF. CDR3 DNA sequence: TGTGCCAGCAGTTATTTCGGCGGGGACTCTGGGGCCAACGTCCTGACTTTC.

In this sample, this clonotype turned up many times. V and J are TRBV5-1 and TRBJ1-2; 7 bases agree with TRBD1. Germline V gene sequence: CDR1 SGHRS, CDR2 YFSETQ. The V and J ends lost 2 bases and 5 bases, in that order; junction bases with no gene match: 9. The CDR3 runs to 15 residues. CDR3: CASSFNPGQNYGYTF. CDR3 bases: TGCGCCAGCAGCTTCAACCCGGGACAGAATTATGGCTACACCTTC.